One sample yielded the 5 T cell receptor beta chains listed below, sequenced in a study of cytomegalovirus exposure and HLA in healthy donors. Measured with immunoSEQ multiplex PCR; TCRdb has only the in-frame clones, and not every one. The sample has about 160,000 clones, about 90% seen once; the top ten hold 10% to 13%. Source material: PBMCs. The receptors derive from a woman between 18 and 29 years old in good health and CMV-seropositive.

Only a few counts were recorded for this clone. The V gene is TRBV6-1, the J gene TRBJ2-3; weak D call: TRBD2 (5 bases). The V end was cut by 3 bases, the J end by 12 bases, with 19 bases between. This CDR3 region has 14 residues. Germline V lookup: CDR1 MNHNS, CDR2 SASEGT. CDR3 nucleotides: TGTGCCAGCAGTGATGAGGGATCGGTCCTTGTACAGTATTTT. This encodes CASSDEGSVLVQYF.

V gene TRBV15 combines with J gene TRBJ1-3, with D unresolved. Germline assignment: CDR1 LNHNV and CDR2 YYDKDF (reference sequence). V was trimmed by 2 bases and J by 1 base, leaving 12 bases between them. The CDR3 length is 16 residues. The CDR3 bases are TGTGCCACCAGCAGATCTAGGACTGTTTCTGGAAACACCATATATTTT. Its translation: CATSRSRTVSGNTIYF.

V and J are TRBV27 and TRBJ2-7, with TRBD1 identical over 9 bases. The V and J ends lost 6 bases and 3 bases, in that order; junction bases with no gene match: 9. CDR3 size: 15 residues. From germline, CDR1 is MNHEY and CDR2 SMNVEV (reference sequence). DNA for the CDR3: TGTGCCAGCAGCAGAGGGACAGGGTCTATCTACGAGCAGTACTTC. It yields the protein CASSRGTGSIYEQYF.

Concerning this clone itself: Relative to the germline gene, one junction end is altered; a read error may explain this. This chain uses TRBV7-7 with TRBJ2-3; D perhaps matches TRBD1 (5 bases). CDR1 is SSHAT, CDR2 FNYEAQ, per germline (reference sequence). The CDR3 has 16 amino acids. For the CDR3, the DNA is TGTGCTAGCAGCTTAGGCCAGGGTGCCCGCACAGATACGCAGTATTTT. Its protein product is CASSLGQGARTDTQYF.

The chain recombines TRBV19 with TRBJ2-1; 13 nucleotides align to TRBD2. Germline V CDR1 and CDR2: LNHDA, SQIVND (reference sequence). The CDR3 length is 15 residues. The J segment lost 6 bases and the V segment lost 7 bases, leaving 6 bases of the junction unmatched. CDR3 DNA: TGTGCCAGTAAGCCGGGACTAGCGGGGTCCAATGAGCAGTTCTTC. It yields the protein CASKPGLAGSNEQFF.